This TCR beta chain was profiled in a study of HIV-infected patients and healthy controls. Study-wide context: A modest, significant CD4 rise occurred in most of the 16 patients after three months of therapy.

This clonotype was counted between two and nine times. What it binds is not known. Antiretroviral therapy had run roughly three months, about 14 weeks, before follow-up blood collection. The repertoire came from unfractionated whole blood and reflected all unsorted peripheral T cells. Whole-study results and caveats: HLA types of the donors remained undetermined. With just sixteen HIV-infected individuals processed, the findings' generality was considered strongly limited.

Reverse transcription used 450 to 650 ng RNA and constant-region primers for alpha and beta. Alpha and beta chain libraries were made separately by chain-specific third strand synthesis with multiplexing indices. A single primer pair per chain amplified all rearrangements, with per-molecule barcodes. TCRdb redid the calling of the 5' RACE reads with MiXCR, one entry per CDR3 protein. The sample records approximately 8,600 distinct CDR3 sequences, around 9.3% being singletons. This CDR3 has 16 residues. J gave up 2 bases and V 5 bases, and 5 bases lay outside the gene matches. CDR1 and CDR2 from the germline V gene are SGHVS and FQNEAQ.

The starting material was blood, obtained during antiretroviral therapy. This TCR came from an adult with HIV infection. The chain combines TRBV7-8 with TRBJ2-3; TRBD1 matches at 12 bases. CDR3 sequence (DNA): TGTGCCAGCAGCGGGGGACAGGGGGCTGACACAGATACGCAGTATTTT. It yields the protein CASSGGQGADTDTQYF.